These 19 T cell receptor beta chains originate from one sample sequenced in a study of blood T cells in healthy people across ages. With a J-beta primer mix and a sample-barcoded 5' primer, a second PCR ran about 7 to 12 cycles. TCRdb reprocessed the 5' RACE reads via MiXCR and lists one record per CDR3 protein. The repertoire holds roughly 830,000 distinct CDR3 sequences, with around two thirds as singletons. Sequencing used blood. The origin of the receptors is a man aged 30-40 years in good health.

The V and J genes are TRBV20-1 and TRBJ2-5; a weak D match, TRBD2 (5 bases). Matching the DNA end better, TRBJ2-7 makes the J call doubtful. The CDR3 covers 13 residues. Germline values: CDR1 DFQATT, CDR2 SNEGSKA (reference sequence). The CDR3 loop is CSAPSQRAGEQYF. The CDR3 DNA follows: TGCAGTGCTCCCTCCCAAAGGGCGGGCGAGCAGTACTTC.

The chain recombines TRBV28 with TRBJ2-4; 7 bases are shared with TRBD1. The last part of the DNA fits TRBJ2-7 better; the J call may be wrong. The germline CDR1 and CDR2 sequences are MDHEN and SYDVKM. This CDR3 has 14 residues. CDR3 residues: CASGSPGQTYEQYF. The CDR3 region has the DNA TGTGCCAGCGGATCCCCGGGACAGACCTACGAGCAGTACTTC.

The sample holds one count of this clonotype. The CDR3 loop is CASRNPRRGHDGYTF. The CDR3 DNA reads as TGTGCCAGCCGGAACCCACGCAGGGGGCACGATGGCTACACCTTC. The chain joins TRBV27 to TRBJ1-2; TRBD1 matches at 8 bases. The CDR3 sequence is 15 residues long. The germline V gene has CDR1 MNHEY and CDR2 SMNVEV (reference sequence). Unmatched junction bases numbered 14, after V lost 8 bases and J lost 6 bases.

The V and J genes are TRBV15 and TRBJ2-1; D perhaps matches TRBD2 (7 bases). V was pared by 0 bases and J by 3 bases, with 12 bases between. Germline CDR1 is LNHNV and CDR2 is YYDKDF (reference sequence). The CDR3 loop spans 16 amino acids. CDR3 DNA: TGTGCCACCAGCAGAGATTACGGGGGGCACTACAATGAGCAGTTCTTC. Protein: CATSRDYGGHYNEQFF.

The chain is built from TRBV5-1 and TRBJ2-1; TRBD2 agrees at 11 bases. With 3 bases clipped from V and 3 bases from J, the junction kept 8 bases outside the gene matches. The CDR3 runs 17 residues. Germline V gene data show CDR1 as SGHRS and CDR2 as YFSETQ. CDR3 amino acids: CASSSTFSGGVYNEQFF. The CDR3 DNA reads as TGCGCCAGCAGCTCCACCTTTAGCGGGGGGGTCTACAATGAGCAGTTCTTC.

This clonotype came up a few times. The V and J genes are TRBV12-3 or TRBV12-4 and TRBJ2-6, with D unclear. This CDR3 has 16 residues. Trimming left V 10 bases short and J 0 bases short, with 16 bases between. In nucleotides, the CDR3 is TGTGCCATCCCTGGGTGGATACCCTCTGGGGCCAACGTCCTGACTTTC. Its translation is CAIPGWIPSGANVLTF.

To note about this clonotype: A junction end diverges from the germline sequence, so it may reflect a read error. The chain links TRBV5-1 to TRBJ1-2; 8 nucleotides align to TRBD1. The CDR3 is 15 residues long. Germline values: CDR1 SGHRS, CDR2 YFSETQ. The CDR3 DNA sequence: TGCGCCAGCGGCTTGGGACAGGTTTCTAACTATGGCTACACCTTC. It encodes CASGLGQVSNYGYTF. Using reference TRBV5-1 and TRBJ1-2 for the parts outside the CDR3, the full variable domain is KAGVTQTPRYLIKTRGQQVTLSCSPISGHRSVSWYQQTPGQGLQFLFEYFSETQRNKGNFPGRFSGRQFSNSRSEMNVSTLELGDSALYLCASGLGQVSNYGYTFGSGTRLTVV.

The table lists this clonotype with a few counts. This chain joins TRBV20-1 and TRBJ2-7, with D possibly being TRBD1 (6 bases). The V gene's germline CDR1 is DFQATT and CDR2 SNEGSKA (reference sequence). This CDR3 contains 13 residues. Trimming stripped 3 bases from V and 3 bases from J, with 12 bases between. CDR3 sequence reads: CSASPDSYYEQYF. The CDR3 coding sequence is TGCAGTGCTAGCCCGGACAGTTACTACGAGCAGTACTTC.

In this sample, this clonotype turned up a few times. The CDR3 coding sequence is TGTGCCAGCAGTCCAGGACAGGCGATCCACTTT. Translated: CASSPGQAIHF. The chain links TRBV12-3 or TRBV12-4 to TRBJ1-6, with 7 bases lining up with TRBD1. The trim removed 5 bases at V and 17 bases at J, leaving 6 bases unmatched. This CDR3 contains 11 residues.

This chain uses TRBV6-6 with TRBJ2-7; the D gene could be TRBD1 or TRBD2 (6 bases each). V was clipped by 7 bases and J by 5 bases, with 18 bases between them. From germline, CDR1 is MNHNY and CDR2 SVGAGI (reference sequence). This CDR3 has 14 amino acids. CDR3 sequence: CASIGGLGFHEQYF. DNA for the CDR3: TGTGCCAGCATTGGGGGGCTAGGTTTTCACGAGCAGTACTTC.

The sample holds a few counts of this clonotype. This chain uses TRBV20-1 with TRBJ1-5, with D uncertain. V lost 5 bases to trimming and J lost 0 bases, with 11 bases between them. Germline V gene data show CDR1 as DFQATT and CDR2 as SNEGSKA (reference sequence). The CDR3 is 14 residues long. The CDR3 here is CSAPDGYSNQPQHF. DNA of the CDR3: TGCAGTGCTCCGGACGGATATAGCAATCAGCCCCAGCATTTT.

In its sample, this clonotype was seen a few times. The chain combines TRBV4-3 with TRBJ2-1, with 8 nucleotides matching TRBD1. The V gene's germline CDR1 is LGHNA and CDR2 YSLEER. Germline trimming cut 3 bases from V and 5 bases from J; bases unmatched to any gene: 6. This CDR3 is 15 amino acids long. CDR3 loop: CASSQRQGRNNEQFF. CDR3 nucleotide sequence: TGCGCCAGCAGCCAGAGACAGGGGCGAAACAATGAGCAGTTCTTC.

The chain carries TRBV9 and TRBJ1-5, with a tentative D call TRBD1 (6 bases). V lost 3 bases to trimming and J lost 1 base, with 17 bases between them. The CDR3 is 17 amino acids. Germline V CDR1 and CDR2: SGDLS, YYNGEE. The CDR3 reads CASSASPHRESNQPQHF. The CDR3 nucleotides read TGTGCCAGCAGCGCTAGCCCTCACAGGGAGAGCAATCAGCCCCAGCATTTT.

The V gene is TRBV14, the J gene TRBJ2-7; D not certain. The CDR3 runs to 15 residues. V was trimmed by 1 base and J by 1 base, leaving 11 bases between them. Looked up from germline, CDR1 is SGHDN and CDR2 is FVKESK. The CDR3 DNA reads TGTGCCAGCAGCCAAGTCGCGACAAGATCCTACGAGCAGTACTTC. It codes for CASSQVATRSYEQYF.

CDR3: CSVEGTLNSYNEQFF. CDR3 nucleotides: TGCAGCGTTGAAGGTACACTTAACTCCTACAATGAGCAGTTCTTC. The chain combines TRBV29-1 with TRBJ2-1; D unclear. V lost 1 base and J 0 bases, leaving 10 bases between the germline ends. The CDR3 spans 15 residues. CDR1 is SQVTM and CDR2 is ANQGSEA in the germline V gene.

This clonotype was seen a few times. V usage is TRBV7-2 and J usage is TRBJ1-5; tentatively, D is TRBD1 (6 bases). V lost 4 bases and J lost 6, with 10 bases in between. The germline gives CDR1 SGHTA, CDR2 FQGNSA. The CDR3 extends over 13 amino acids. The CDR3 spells CASSSQGFQPQHF. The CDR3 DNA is TGTGCCAGCAGCTCCCAGGGGTTTCAGCCCCAGCATTTT.

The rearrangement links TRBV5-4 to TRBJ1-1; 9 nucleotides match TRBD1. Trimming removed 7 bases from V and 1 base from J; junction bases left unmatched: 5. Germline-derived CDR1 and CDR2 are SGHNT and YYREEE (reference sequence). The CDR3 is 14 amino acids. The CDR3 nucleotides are TGTGCCAGCCGAACAGGGGGCGAGAACACTGAAGCTTTCTTT. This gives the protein CASRTGGENTEAFF.

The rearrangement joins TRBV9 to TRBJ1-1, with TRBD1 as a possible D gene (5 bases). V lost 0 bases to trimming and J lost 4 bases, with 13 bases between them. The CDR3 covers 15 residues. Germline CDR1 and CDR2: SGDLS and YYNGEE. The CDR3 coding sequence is TGTGCCAGCAGCGTAGAGGGTCAGGGAGGCACTGAAGCTTTCTTT. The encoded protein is CASSVEGQGGTEAFF.

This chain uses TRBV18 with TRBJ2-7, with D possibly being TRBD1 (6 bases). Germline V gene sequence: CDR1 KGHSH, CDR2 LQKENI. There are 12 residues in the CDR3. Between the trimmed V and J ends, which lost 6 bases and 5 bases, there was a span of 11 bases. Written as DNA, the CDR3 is TGTGCCAGCTCTTCCCGGGACAACGAGCAGTACTTC. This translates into CASSSRDNEQYF. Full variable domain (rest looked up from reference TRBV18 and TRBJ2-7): NAGVMQNPRHLVRRRGQEARLRCSPMKGHSHVYWYRQLPEEGLKFMVYLQKENIIDESGMPKERFSAEFPKEGPSILRIQQVVRGDSAAYFCASSSRDNEQYFGPGTRLTVT.